This TCR beta chain stems from a study of PD-1 blockade in classical Hodgkin lymphoma. Findings of the study overall: Before treatment, complete responders showed about the same diversity as newly diagnosed patients. The authors have not defined what causes the repertoire differences, possibly disease activity or prior therapy. Relapsed/refractory patients reportedly had lower baseline diversity than newly diagnosed patients.

Some clones are missing from TCRdb's copy, which holds only in-frame ones; the method was immunoSEQ multiplex PCR. The sample lists about 32,000 clones; over 75% were seen once. The CDR3 sequence is 14 residues long. CDR1 and CDR2 from the germline V gene are LGHNA and YNFKEQ. Trimming cost V 5 bases and J 0 bases, with 8 bases left between them. Time point: cycle 4 day 1 (C4D1), after less than 7 weeks of nivolumab. With no exception, relapse followed autologous stem cell transplantation in all patients, and brentuximab vedotin exposure varied. This clone has a handful of counts. Its antigen remains unidentified.

This sequence originates from a human donor with classical Hodgkin lymphoma. This sample comprised peripheral blood mononuclear cells (PBMCs), obtained before the fourth cycle of nivolumab. This chain uses TRBV4-2 with TRBJ2-1, with D perhaps assigned TRBD1 or TRBD2 (5 bases each). For the CDR3, the DNA is TGTGCCAGCAGCTGGGGGAGCTCCTACAATGAGCAGTTCTTC. This translates into CASSWGSSYNEQFF.